Sample share makes the clone carrying this TCR beta chain medium-sized (0.01 to 0.1%). Its antigen is not identified. This sample is drawn from a study of OX40 agonist ivuxolimab in advanced cancers. After removal of 5 bases from V and 3 bases from J, the junction contained 8 bases not matched to a gene. The V gene's germline CDR1 is SEHNR and CDR2 FQNEAQ (reference sequence). This CDR3 has 15 amino acids. The repertoire was sequenced with immunoSEQ multiplex PCR; TCRdb's copy has only in-frame clones and lacks some. The table has more than 20,000 clones, 80% to 90% seen once. Notes on the study in general: Partial responders dosed at 0.1-3.0 mg/kg displayed clonal expansion ranking among the lowest.

The starting material was CD4+ or CD8+ T cells sorted from blood, obtained in a trial of the OX40 agonist ivuxolimab. The J gene is TRBJ2-7, the V gene TRBV7-9, with 9 bases matching TRBD1. The TCR originated in an adult with an advanced solid tumor such as melanoma, head and neck, liver or kidney cancer. In DNA, the CDR3 is TGTGCCAGCAGCGCCTTGGACAGGGGAATCTACGAGCAGTACTTC. As protein: CASSALDRGIYEQYF. The full variable domain, its missing parts supplied by reference TRBV7-9 and TRBJ2-7, is DTGVSQNPRHKITKRGQNVTFRCDPISEHNRLYWYRQTLGQGPEFLTYFQNEAQLEKSRLLSDRFSAERPKGSFSTLEIQRTEQGDSAMYLCASSALDRGIYEQYFGPGTRLTVT.